This T cell receptor (beta chain) derives from a study of cytomegalovirus exposure and HLA in healthy donors. Findings and limits, study-wide: The study flagged some 170 TCR beta chains as cytomegalovirus-associated. Reportedly, cytomegalovirus status was diagnosed with high sensitivity and specificity.

Only one count was recorded for this clone. Its antigen is unidentified. V was pared by 6 bases and J by 6 bases, with 8 bases between. Germline loops: CDR1 MDHEN, CDR2 SYDVKM. CDR3 size: 12 residues. Here immunoSEQ multiplex PCR was the method, and the copy in TCRdb shows in-frame clones only, minus some. The sample carries roughly 80,000 clones, 94% recorded once. This receptor was obtained from a woman aged 18-30 years in good health and CMV-seronegative. Specimen: PBMCs. The chain recombines TRBV28 with TRBJ1-4, with D possibly matching TRBD1 (5 bases). The CDR3 protein is CASSRVYEKLFF. DNA of the CDR3: TGTGCCAGCAGCAGGGTCTATGAAAAACTGTTTTTT.